The present TCR beta chain was sequenced within a study of T cell responses to AZD1222 COVID-19 vaccine. The sample holds one count of this clone. Its specificity is unknown. Germline lookup yields CDR1 MNHEY and CDR2 SMNVEV (reference sequence). V lost 4 bases to trimming and J lost 7 bases, with 19 bases between them. The CDR3 contains 16 residues. Overall study results and limits: There were vaccine-associated CD4 TCRs across spike, dominant at 160-218 and 743-854. Epitopes outside B.1.351 and B.1.1.7 mutated regions reportedly drew nearly half of spike TCRs. Two doses of AZD1222 preceded a rise in Spike-specific TCR breadth and depth.

Clones were sequenced by immunoSEQ multiplex PCR, and TCRdb holds only the in-frame ones, with some missing. The sample includes 150,000 to 200,000 clones, roughly 87% of them seen just once. The source is an adult who received the AZD1222 COVID-19 vaccine. This sample comprised peripheral blood, obtained 28 days after the second AZD1222 dose. The chain carries TRBV27 and TRBJ1-4; TRBD1 is a possible D gene (6 bases). The CDR3 bases are TGTGCCAGCAGTTCACCCTCCCAGGGGACTCGTGAAAAACTGTTTTTT. Protein: CASSSPSQGTREKLFF.